Below are 21 T cell receptor beta chains sequenced from a single sample in a study of technical replicates of blood from several donors. TCRdb's copy holds only in-frame clones and misses some; the assay was immunoSEQ multiplex PCR. The sample comprises about 80,000 clones, roughly 97% of which are singletons, and around 0.18% rests with the top ten. Material: T cells isolated from PBMCs. The receptors stem from a human donor in good health.

This chain joins TRBV5-1 and TRBJ2-7; 9 bases line up with TRBD1. CDR1 is SGHRS and CDR2 is YFSETQ in the germline V gene. V lost 1 base and J lost 2; bases outside the gene matches: 4. CDR3 length: 15 residues. In DNA, the CDR3 is TGCGCCAGCAGCTTGATGACAGGGGGACCCTACGAGCAGTACTTC. Its translation: CASSLMTGGPYEQYF. The complete variable domain, with remaining parts taken from reference TRBV5-1 and TRBJ2-7, reads KAGVTQTPRYLIKTRGQQVTLSCSPISGHRSVSWYQQTPGQGLQFLFEYFSETQRNKGNFPGRFSGRQFSNSRSEMNVSTLELGDSALYLCASSLMTGGPYEQYFGPGTRLTVT.

The sample holds one count of this clone. V usage is TRBV15 and J usage is TRBJ2-6; TRBD1 matches 7 bases. The V and J ends lost 1 base and 4 bases, in that order; junction bases with no gene match: 4. The germline V gene encodes CDR1 LNHNV and CDR2 YYDKDF (reference sequence). The CDR3 has 16 residues. As DNA, the CDR3 is TGTGCCACCAGCAGAGGAGACAGGGCCGGGGCCAACGTCCTGACTTTC. It yields the protein CATSRGDRAGANVLTF.

The chain employs TRBV5-5 and TRBJ2-5; 10 bases are a match to TRBD1. There are 14 residues in the CDR3. V lost 2 bases to trimming and J lost 3 bases; unmatched junction nucleotides: 1. CDR1 SGHKS and CDR2 YYEKEE come from the germline V gene (reference sequence). Here the CDR3 DNA reads TGTGCCAGCAGCTTCGGACAGGGGGAAGAGACCCAGTACTTC. Translated: CASSFGQGEETQYF.

CDR3 nucleotides: TGCGCCAGCAGCTTGGCCTCCTTGGGCCTAACAGAAGCTTTCTTT. Residues: CASSLASLGLTEAFF. The chain recombines TRBV5-1 with TRBJ1-1; no firm D call. The germline CDR1 and CDR2 sequences are SGHRS and YFSETQ. Trimming cost V 0 bases and J 8 bases, with 17 bases left between them. The CDR3 spans 15 residues.

The chain links TRBV10-2 to TRBJ2-7, with 8 bases identical to TRBD2. V was pared by 6 bases and J by 5 bases, with 6 bases of the junction left unmatched. The V gene's germline CDR1 is WSHSY and CDR2 SAAADI. This CDR3 is 13 amino acids long. The CDR3 here is CASRLAGSDEQYF. CDR3 nucleotide sequence: TGCGCCAGCAGGCTAGCGGGTTCGGACGAGCAGTACTTC.

This clone showed up just once. This chain joins TRBV5-1 and TRBJ1-5; D might be TRBD1 (6 bases). Trimming stripped 4 bases from V and 6 bases from J, with 11 bases between. CDR1 and CDR2 (germline): SGHRS, YFSETQ. The CDR3 totals 13 residues. CDR3 in amino acids: CASSTTGRQPQHF. In DNA form, the CDR3 reads TGCGCCAGCAGCACCACAGGGCGTCAGCCCCAGCATTTT.

V and J are TRBV18 and TRBJ1-4; perhaps TRBD1 as D (5 bases). CDR3 length: 17 amino acids. The germline gives CDR1 KGHSH, CDR2 LQKENI. Trimming took 0 bases from V and 0 from J, leaving 11 bases between them. The CDR3 loop is CASSPPGQFATNEKLFF. CDR3 in DNA: TGTGCCAGCTCACCACCGGGGCAGTTTGCAACTAATGAAAAACTGTTTTTT.

J is TRBJ2-1 and V is TRBV9; 9 bases agree with TRBD1. The ends lost 3 bases at V and 4 bases at J; junction bases unmatched: 8. This CDR3 is built from 16 residues. The germline CDR1 and CDR2 sequences are SGDLS and YYNGEE. CDR3 in amino acids: CASSDQGQGLYNEQFF. The DNA for the CDR3 is TGTGCCAGCAGCGATCAGGGACAGGGACTGTACAATGAGCAGTTCTTC.

The chain combines TRBV4-1 with TRBJ2-5; 11 bases agree with TRBD2. With 3 bases clipped from V and 1 base from J, the junction kept 4 bases outside the gene matches. CDR1 and CDR2 from the germline V gene are MGHRA and YSYEKL. This CDR3 is 16 amino acids long. CDR3 region: CASSQTSGAPQETQYF. CDR3 in DNA: TGCGCCAGCAGCCAGACTAGCGGGGCCCCCCAAGAGACCCAGTACTTC.

The J gene is TRBJ2-5, the V gene TRBV5-1; TRBD2 is a possible D gene (5 bases). The CDR3 spans 12 residues. Trimming took off 5 bases at V and 4 bases at J, with 9 bases between the two ends. Germline V gene lookup returns CDR1 SGHRS and CDR2 YFSETQ. The CDR3 spells CASRGSIETQYF. CDR3 nucleotides: TGCGCCAGCAGGGGGAGTATAGAGACCCAGTACTTC.

This sequence joins TRBV19 and TRBJ1-5, with D maybe TRBD1 (5 bases). The CDR3 covers 13 residues. Germline CDR1 is LNHDA and CDR2 is SQIVND (reference sequence). V lost 4 bases to trimming and J lost 7 bases, with 11 bases between them. The CDR3 DNA is TGTGCCAGTAGTACAGGGTACGGGCAGCCCCAGCATTTT. As protein: CASSTGYGQPQHF.

This chain uses TRBV27 with TRBJ2-2; no clear D. This CDR3 region has 13 residues. Germline loops: CDR1 MNHEY, CDR2 SMNVEV (reference sequence). Trimming took off 6 bases at V and 6 bases at J, with 11 bases between the two ends. The CDR3 loop is CASRESPAGELFF. The CDR3 DNA reads as TGTGCCAGCAGGGAGTCGCCCGCCGGGGAGCTGTTTTTT.

This clone was counted a single time. The V gene is TRBV13, the J gene TRBJ1-2, with 9 bases aligning to TRBD1. Germline assignment: CDR1 PRHDT and CDR2 FYEKMQ (reference sequence). This CDR3 has 17 amino acids. V was clipped by 1 base and J by 0 bases; unmatched bases: 6. In nucleotides, the CDR3 is TGTGCCAGCAGCTTAGAGGACAGGGGAGTATCTAACTATGGCTACACCTTC. Encoded protein: CASSLEDRGVSNYGYTF.

This chain joins TRBV14 and TRBJ2-3, with unresolved D. Trimming stripped 5 bases from V and 0 bases from J, with 15 bases between. Per germline, CDR1 SGHDN and CDR2 FVKESK. The CDR3 runs 16 residues. CDR3 nucleotides: TGTGCCAGCAGCGCACTCCTTAGTAGTAGCACAGATACGCAGTATTTT. Its protein product is CASSALLSSSTDTQYF.

The chain employs TRBV19 and TRBJ1-5, with 9 positions matching TRBD1. Unmatched junction bases numbered 10, after V lost 5 bases and J lost 5 bases. Germline values: CDR1 LNHDA, CDR2 SQIVND (reference sequence). The CDR3 contains 16 residues. In DNA form, the CDR3 reads TGTGCCAGTAGTGCGGACAGGGGAATCGGGGATCAGCCCCAGCATTTT. Its protein product is CASSADRGIGDQPQHF. The full variable domain, in which reference TRBV19 and TRBJ1-5 provide the parts outside the CDR3, is DGGITQSPKYLFRKEGQNVTLSCEQNLNHDAMYWYRQDPGQGLRLIYYSQIVNDFQKGDIAEGYSVSREKKESFPLTVTSAQKNPTAFYLCASSADRGIGDQPQHFGDGTRLSIL.

The rearrangement links TRBV11-2 to TRBJ2-5, with 7 bases fitting TRBD2. CDR1 is SGHAT and CDR2 is FQNNGV in the germline V gene. Unmatched junction bases numbered 8, after V lost 7 bases and J lost 3 bases. CDR3 length: 14 residues. This CDR3 is CASKHVGGKETQYF. Here the CDR3 DNA reads TGTGCCAGCAAACACGTGGGGGGGAAAGAGACCCAGTACTTC.

Only one count was recorded for this clone. The chain carries TRBV19 and TRBJ2-5, with TRBD2 identical over 9 bases. From germline, CDR1 is LNHDA and CDR2 SQIVND (reference sequence). The V gene end was trimmed by 5 bases and the J gene end by 5 bases; junction bases not matched to a gene: 9. The CDR3 totals 15 residues. CDR3 bases: TGTGCCAGTAGTTTTCTAGCGGGGAGGGGGGAGACCCAGTACTTC. Its protein product is CASSFLAGRGETQYF. Full variable domain (outside the CDR3, taken from reference TRBV19 and TRBJ2-5): DGGITQSPKYLFRKEGQNVTLSCEQNLNHDAMYWYRQDPGQGLRLIYYSQIVNDFQKGDIAEGYSVSREKKESFPLTVTSAQKNPTAFYLCASSFLAGRGETQYFGPGTRLLVL.

The J gene is TRBJ2-1, the V gene TRBV11-2, with D tentatively TRBD2 (6 bases). Germline V gene sequence: CDR1 SGHAT, CDR2 FQNNGV. Trimming removed 6 bases at V and 7 bases at J, with 22 bases between. The CDR3 loop spans 16 amino acids. For the CDR3, the DNA is TGTGCCAGCAGACCCGCGGGGAGGTCGGGTATAAATGAGCAGTTCTTC. Residues: CASRPAGRSGINEQFF.

J is TRBJ2-7 and V is TRBV28; 10 bases agree with TRBD1. Losses at the gene ends were 7 bases for V and 5 bases for J; bases not matched to a gene: 8. This CDR3 has 14 amino acids. Germline V gives CDR1 MDHEN, CDR2 SYDVKM. CDR3 sequence reads: CASIPGQGTNEQYF. The CDR3 coding sequence is TGTGCCAGCATCCCGGGACAGGGGACCAACGAGCAGTACTTC.

In this sample, this clone turned up once. This chain links TRBV5-1 with TRBJ2-7; 7 bases fit TRBD2. Germline loops: CDR1 SGHRS, CDR2 YFSETQ. J lost 7 bases, V lost 3 bases, and 4 bases had no gene match. The CDR3 has 12 amino acids. As DNA, the CDR3 is TGCGCCAGCAGCTCTACAGCGGGGGAGCAGTACTTC. It is translated as CASSSTAGEQYF.

The chain recombines TRBV27 with TRBJ2-7, with a possible D match to TRBD2 (7 bases). The germline V gene has CDR1 MNHEY and CDR2 SMNVEV (reference sequence). The CDR3 extends over 17 amino acids. Trimming took off 0 bases at V and 4 bases at J, with 19 bases between the two ends. The CDR3 here is CASSLSRGAGPIYEQYF. In nucleotides, the CDR3 is TGTGCCAGCAGTTTATCCCGGGGGGCAGGGCCCATTTACGAGCAGTACTTC.